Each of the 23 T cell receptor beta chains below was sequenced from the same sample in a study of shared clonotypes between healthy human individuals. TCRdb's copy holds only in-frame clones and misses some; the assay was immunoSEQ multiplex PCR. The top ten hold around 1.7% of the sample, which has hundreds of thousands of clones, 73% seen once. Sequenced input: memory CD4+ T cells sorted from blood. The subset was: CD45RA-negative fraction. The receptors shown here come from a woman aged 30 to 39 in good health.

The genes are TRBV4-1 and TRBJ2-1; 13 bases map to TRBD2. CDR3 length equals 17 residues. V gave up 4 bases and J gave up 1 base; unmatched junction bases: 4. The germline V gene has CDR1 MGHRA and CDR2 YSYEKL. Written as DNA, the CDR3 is TGCGCCAGCAGCCTTACTAGCGGGAGGGAGTCCTACAATGAGCAGTTCTTC. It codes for CASSLTSGRESYNEQFF.

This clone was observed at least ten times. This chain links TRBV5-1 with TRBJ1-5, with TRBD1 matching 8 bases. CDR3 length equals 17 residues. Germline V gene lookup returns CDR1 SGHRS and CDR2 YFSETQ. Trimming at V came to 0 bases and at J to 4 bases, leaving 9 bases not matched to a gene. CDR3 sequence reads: CASSLGPGQGSNQPQHF. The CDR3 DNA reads TGCGCCAGCAGCTTGGGCCCCGGACAGGGTAGTAATCAGCCCCAGCATTTT.

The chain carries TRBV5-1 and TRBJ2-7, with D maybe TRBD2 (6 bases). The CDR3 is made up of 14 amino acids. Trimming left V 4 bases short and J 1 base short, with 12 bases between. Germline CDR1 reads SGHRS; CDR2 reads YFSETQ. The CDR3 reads CASSNLASSYEQYF. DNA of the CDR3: TGCGCCAGCAGCAACCTAGCGAGTTCCTACGAGCAGTACTTC.

The CDR3 here is CASSLVPLTGETQYF. CDR3 coding DNA: TGTGCCAGCAGCTTAGTTCCCCTCACCGGGGAGACCCAGTACTTC. The gene calls are TRBV7-2 and TRBJ2-5; D is unresolved. The CDR3 has 15 residues. In germline, CDR1 is SGHTA, CDR2 FQGNSA. Trimming removed 1 base at V and 5 bases at J, with 14 bases between.

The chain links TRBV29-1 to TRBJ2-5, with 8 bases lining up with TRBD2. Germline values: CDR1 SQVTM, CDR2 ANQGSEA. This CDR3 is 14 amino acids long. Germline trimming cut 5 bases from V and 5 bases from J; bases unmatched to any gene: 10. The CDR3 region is CSVSGTRGMETQYF. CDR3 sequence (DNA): TGCAGCGTTTCCGGGACTAGGGGTATGGAGACCCAGTACTTC.

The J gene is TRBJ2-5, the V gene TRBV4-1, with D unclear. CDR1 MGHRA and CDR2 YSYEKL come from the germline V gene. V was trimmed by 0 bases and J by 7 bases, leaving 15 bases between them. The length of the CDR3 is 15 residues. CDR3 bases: TGCGCCAGCAGCCAAGATTCCGATCTCCGAGGGACCCAGTACTTC. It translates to CASSQDSDLRGTQYF.

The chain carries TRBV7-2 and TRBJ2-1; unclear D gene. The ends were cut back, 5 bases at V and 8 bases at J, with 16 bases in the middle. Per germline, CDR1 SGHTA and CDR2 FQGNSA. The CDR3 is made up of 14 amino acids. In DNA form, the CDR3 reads TGTGCCAGCAGCCCCCCCCCGGTTCTGGATGAGCAGTTCTTC. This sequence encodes CASSPPPVLDEQFF.

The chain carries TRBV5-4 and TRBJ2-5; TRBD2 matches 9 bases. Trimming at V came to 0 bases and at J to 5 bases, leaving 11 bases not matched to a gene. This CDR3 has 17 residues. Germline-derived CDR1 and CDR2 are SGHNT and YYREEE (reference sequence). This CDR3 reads CASSLGGGRATLETQYF. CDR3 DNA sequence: TGTGCCAGCAGCTTGGGAGGCGGGAGGGCCACTTTGGAGACCCAGTACTTC.

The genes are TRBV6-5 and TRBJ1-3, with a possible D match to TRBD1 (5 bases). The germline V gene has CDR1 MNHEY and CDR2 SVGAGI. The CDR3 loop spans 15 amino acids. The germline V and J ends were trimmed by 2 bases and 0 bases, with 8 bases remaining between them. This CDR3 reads CASSYGAASGNTIYF. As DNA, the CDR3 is TGTGCCAGCAGTTACGGGGCAGCCTCTGGAAACACCATATATTTT.

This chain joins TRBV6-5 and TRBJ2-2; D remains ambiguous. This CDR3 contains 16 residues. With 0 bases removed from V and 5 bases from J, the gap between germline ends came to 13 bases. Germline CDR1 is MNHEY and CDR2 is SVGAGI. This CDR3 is CASSYSGQLGTGELFF. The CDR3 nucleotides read TGTGCCAGCAGTTACTCGGGCCAGCTTGGTACCGGGGAGCTGTTTTTT.

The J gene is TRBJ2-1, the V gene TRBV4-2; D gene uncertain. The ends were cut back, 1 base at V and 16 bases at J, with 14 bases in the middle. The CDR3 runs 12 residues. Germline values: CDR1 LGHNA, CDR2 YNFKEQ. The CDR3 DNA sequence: TGTGCCAGCAGCCAAGGTGAAGGACCAGTCTTCTTC. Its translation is CASSQGEGPVFF.

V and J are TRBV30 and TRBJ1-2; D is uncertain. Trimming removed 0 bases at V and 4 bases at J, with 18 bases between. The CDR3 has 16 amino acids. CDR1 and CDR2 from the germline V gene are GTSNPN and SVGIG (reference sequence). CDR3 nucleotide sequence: TGTGCCTGGAGTGTCTCCCTTGGGAGGAAAAGCTATGGCTACACCTTC. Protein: CAWSVSLGRKSYGYTF.

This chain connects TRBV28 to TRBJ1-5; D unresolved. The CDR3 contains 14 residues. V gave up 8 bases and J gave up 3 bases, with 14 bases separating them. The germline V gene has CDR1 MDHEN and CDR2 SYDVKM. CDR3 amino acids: CASRAGNFNQPQHF. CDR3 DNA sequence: TGTGCCAGCCGAGCGGGGAATTTCAATCAGCCCCAGCATTTT.

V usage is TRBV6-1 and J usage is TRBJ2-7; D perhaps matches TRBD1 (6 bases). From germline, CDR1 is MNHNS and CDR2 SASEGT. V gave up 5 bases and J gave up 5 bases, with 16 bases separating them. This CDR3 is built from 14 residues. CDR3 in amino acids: CASSPRSGADEQYF. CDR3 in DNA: TGTGCCAGCAGTCCCCGATCAGGGGCTGACGAGCAGTACTTC.

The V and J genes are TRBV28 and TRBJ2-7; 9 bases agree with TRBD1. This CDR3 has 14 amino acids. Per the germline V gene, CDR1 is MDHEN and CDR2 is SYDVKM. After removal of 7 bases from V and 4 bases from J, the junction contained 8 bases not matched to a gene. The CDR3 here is CASTDDRGAYEQYF. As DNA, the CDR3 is TGTGCCAGCACCGATGACAGGGGGGCGTACGAGCAGTACTTC.

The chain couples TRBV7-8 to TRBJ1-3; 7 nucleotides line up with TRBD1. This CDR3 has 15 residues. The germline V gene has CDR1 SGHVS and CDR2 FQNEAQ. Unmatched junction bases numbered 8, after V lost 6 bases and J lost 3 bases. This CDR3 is CASSSDRRIGNTIYF. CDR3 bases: TGTGCCAGCAGTTCGGACAGGAGGATTGGAAACACCATATATTTT.

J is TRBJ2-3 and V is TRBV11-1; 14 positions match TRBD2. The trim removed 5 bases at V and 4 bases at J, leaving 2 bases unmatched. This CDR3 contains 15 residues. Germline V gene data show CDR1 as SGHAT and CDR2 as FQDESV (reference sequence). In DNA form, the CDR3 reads TGTGCCAGCAGCAAGACTAGCGGGAGGGCAGATACGCAGTATTTT. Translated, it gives CASSKTSGRADTQYF.

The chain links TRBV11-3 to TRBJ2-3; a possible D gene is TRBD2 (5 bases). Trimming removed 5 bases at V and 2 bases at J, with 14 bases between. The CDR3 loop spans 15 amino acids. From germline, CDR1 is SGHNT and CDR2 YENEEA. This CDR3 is CASSPGGPSTDTQYF. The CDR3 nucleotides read TGTGCCAGCAGCCCAGGAGGTCCTTCCACAGATACGCAGTATTTT.

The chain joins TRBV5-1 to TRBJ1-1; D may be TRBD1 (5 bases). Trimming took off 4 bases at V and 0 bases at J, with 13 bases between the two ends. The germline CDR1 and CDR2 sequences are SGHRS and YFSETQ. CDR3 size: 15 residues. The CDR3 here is CASSPGDLMNTEAFF. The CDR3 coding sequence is TGCGCCAGCAGCCCCGGGGACCTTATGAACACTGAAGCTTTCTTT. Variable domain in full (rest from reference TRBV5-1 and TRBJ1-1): KAGVTQTPRYLIKTRGQQVTLSCSPISGHRSVSWYQQTPGQGLQFLFEYFSETQRNKGNFPGRFSGRQFSNSRSEMNVSTLELGDSALYLCASSPGDLMNTEAFFGQGTRLTVV.

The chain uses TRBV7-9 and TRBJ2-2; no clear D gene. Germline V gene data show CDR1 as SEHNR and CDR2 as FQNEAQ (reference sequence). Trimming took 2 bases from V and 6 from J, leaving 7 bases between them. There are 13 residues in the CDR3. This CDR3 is CASSLLNAGELFF. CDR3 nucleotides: TGTGCCAGCAGCTTACTGAATGCCGGGGAGCTGTTTTTT.

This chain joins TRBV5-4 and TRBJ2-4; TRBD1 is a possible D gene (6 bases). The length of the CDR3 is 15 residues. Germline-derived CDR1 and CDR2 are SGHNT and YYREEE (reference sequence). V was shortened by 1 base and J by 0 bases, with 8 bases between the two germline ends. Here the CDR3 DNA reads TGTGCCAGCAGCTTGCTCAGGGGAGCCAAAAACATTCAGTACTTC. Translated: CASSLLRGAKNIQYF. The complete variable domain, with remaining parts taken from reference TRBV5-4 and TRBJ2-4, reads ETGVTQSPTHLIKTRGQQVTLRCSSQSGHNTVSWYQQALGQGPQFIFQYYREEENGRGNFPPRFSGLQFPNYSSELNVNALELDDSALYLCASSLLRGAKNIQYFGAGTRLSVL.

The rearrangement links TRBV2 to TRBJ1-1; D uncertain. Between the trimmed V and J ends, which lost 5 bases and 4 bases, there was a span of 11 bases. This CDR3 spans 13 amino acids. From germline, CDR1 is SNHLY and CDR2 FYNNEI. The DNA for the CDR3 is TGTGCCAGCAGTCCAGGTTTCAGCACTGAAGCTTTCTTT. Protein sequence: CASSPGFSTEAFF.

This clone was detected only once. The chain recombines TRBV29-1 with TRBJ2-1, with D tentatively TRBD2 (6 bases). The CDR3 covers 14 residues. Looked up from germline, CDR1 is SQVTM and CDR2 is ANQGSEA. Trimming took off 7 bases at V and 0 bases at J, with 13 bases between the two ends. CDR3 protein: CSAPGLGSYNEQFF. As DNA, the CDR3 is TGCAGCGCTCCGGGACTGGGCTCCTACAATGAGCAGTTCTTC.